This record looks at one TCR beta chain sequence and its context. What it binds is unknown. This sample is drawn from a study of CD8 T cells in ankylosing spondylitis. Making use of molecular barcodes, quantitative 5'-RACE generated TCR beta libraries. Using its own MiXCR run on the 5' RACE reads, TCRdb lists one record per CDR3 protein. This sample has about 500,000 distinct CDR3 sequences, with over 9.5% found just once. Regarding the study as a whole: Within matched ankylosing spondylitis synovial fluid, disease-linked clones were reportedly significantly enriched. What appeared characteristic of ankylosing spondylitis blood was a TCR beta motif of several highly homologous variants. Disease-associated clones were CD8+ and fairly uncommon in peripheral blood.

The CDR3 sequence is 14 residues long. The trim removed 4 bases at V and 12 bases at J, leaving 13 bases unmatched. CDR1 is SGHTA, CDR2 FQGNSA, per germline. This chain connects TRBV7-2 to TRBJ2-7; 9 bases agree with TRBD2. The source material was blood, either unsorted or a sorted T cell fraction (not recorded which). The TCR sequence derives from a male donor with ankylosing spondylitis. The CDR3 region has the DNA TGTGCCAGCAGCTCGGGACTAGCCTCGGGAGATGCGTACTTC. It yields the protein CASSSGLASGDAYF. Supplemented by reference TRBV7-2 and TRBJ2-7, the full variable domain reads GAGVSQSPSNKVTEKGKDVELRCDPISGHTALYWYRQSLGQGLEFLIYFQGNSAPDKSGLPSDRFSAERTGGSVSTLTIQRTQQEDSAVYLCASSSGLASGDAYFGPGTRLTVT.